These T cell receptor beta chains were read from a single sample in a study of T cell clonotyping in hematopoietic cell transplantation. Clones were read by immunoSEQ multiplex PCR, and TCRdb kept only the in-frame ones, dropping some. The sample includes 35,000 to 45,000 clones, about 93% of them seen just once. The sample comprised peripheral blood mononuclear cells. Receptor source: a woman between 45 and 60 years old in good health. Some clones in this sample may be carry-over from other donors' samples. Both conserved end residues are part of each CDR3. Each record gives: clone size, J gene, D gene, V gene, CDR3 protein, CDR3 DNA. The D gene is left open where the match is weak. A clone size is listed for some rows: how often the clone was seen (once, few, many), or a class if it is expanded.

size: -; J: TRBJ1-2; D: -; V: TRBV6-1; CDR3: CASSERRGDYGYTF; DNA: TGTGCCAGCAGTGAACGAAGGGGCGACTATGGCTACACCTTC
size: once; J: TRBJ2-2; D: -; V: TRBV5-1; CDR3: CASSPSQGSSTGELFF; DNA: TGCGCCAGCAGCCCGAGTCAGGGTAGTAGCACCGGGGAGCTGTTTTTT
size: -; J: TRBJ2-3; D: -; V: TRBV5-1; CDR3: CASSLVISTDTQYF; DNA: TGCGCCAGCAGCTTAGTGATAAGCACAGATACGCAGTATTTT
size: -; J: TRBJ2-7; D: -; V: TRBV5-1; CDR3: CASSFRDVSYEQYF; DNA: TGCGCCAGCAGCTTCCGGGACGTCTCCTACGAGCAGTACTTC
size: -; J: TRBJ1-1; D: -; V: TRBV4-1; CDR3: CASSLGHSGNTEAFF; DNA: TGCGCCAGCAGCCTGGGACATTCGGGGAACACTGAAGCTTTCTTT
size: once; J: TRBJ2-3; D: -; V: TRBV25-1; CDR3: CASSEFRTTDTQYF; DNA: TGTGCCAGCAGTGAATTCCGGACCACAGATACGCAGTATTTT
size: -; J: TRBJ2-3; D: -; V: TRBV7-2; CDR3: CASSLKAGSTDTQYF; DNA: TGTGCCAGCAGCTTAAAAGCGGGTAGCACAGATACGCAGTATTTT
size: -; J: TRBJ1-1; D: -; V: TRBV11-3; CDR3: CASSVIPGRNTEAFF; DNA: TGTGCCAGCAGCGTTATTCCGGGACGGAACACTGAAGCTTTCTTT
size: -; J: TRBJ2-1; D: -; V: TRBV30; CDR3: CAWSVPGPEQFF; DNA: TGTGCCTGGAGTGTGCCGGGGCCTGAGCAGTTCTTC
size: -; J: TRBJ1-5; D: -; V: TRBV23-1; CDR3: CASSQCPNQPQHF; DNA: TGCGCCAGCAGTCAATGCCCCAATCAGCCCCAGCATTTT
size: once; J: TRBJ2-5; D: TRBD1; V: TRBV7-8; CDR3: CASSLDGQGAETQYF; DNA: TGTGCCAGCAGCTTAGATGGACAGGGGGCTGAGACCCAGTACTTC
size: -; J: TRBJ1-2; D: TRBD1; V: TRBV4-1; CDR3: CASSVPGTVYSVNYGYTF; DNA: TGCGCCAGCAGCGTCCCCGGGACAGTTTATTCGGTAAACTATGGCTACACCTTC
size: -; J: TRBJ2-7; D: TRBD1; V: TRBV7-2; CDR3: CASSSPDRTYEQYF; DNA: TGTGCCAGCAGCTCTCCGGACAGGACCTACGAGCAGTACTTC
size: -; J: TRBJ2-7; D: -; V: TRBV7-2; CDR3: CASSLEAQAFYEQYF; DNA: TGTGCCAGCAGCTTAGAGGCCCAGGCCTTCTACGAGCAGTACTTC
size: -; J: TRBJ2-7; D: TRBD2; V: TRBV4-2; CDR3: CASSQDVSGTSGYEQYF; DNA: TGTGCCAGCAGCCAAGATGTTAGCGGGACTAGCGGGTACGAGCAGTACTTC
size: -; J: TRBJ1-2; D: -; V: TRBV29-1; CDR3: CSVGPADQGGYTF; DNA: TGCAGCGTTGGGCCCGCGGATCAAGGGGGCTACACCTTC
size: -; J: TRBJ1-5; D: -; V: TRBV7-9; CDR3: CASSLGGYQPQHF; DNA: TGTGCCAGCAGCTTAGGGGGATATCAGCCCCAGCATTTT
size: -; J: TRBJ2-2; D: -; V: TRBV11-3; CDR3: CASSSGPSVGELFF; DNA: TGTGCCAGCAGCTCAGGGCCCAGCGTAGGGGAGCTGTTTTTT
size: -; J: TRBJ2-3; D: -; V: TRBV21-1; CDR3: CASIKGEGLAGSTDTQYF; DNA: TGTGCCAGCATCAAGGGGGAGGGACTAGCGGGGAGCACAGATACGCAGTATTTT
size: -; J: TRBJ2-7; D: TRBD1; V: TRBV5-1; CDR3: CASSLDGTGYEQYF; DNA: TGCGCCAGCAGCTTGGATGGGACAGGCTACGAGCAGTACTTC
size: -; J: TRBJ1-6; D: -; V: TRBV5-4; CDR3: CASRQDMGSNSPLHF; DNA: TGTGCCAGCAGACAAGACATGGGCTCGAATTCACCCCTCCACTTT
size: -; J: TRBJ2-7; D: -; V: TRBV7-3; CDR3: CASSPGPSSYEQYF; DNA: TGTGCCAGCAGCCCGGGGCCGAGCTCCTACGAGCAGTACTTC
size: -; J: TRBJ1-1; D: -; V: TRBV7-5; CDR3: CARSDGQATRNTEAFF; DNA: TGTGCCAGAAGCGACGGACAGGCCACGAGGAACACTGAAGCTTTCTTT
size: -; J: TRBJ1-3; D: -; V: TRBV4-1; CDR3: CASSQGPSSGNTIYF; DNA: TGCGCCAGCAGCCAAGGGCCCTCCTCTGGAAACACCATATATTTT
size: -; J: TRBJ2-7; D: TRBD2; V: TRBV5-1; CDR3: CASSLPLVGRLEQYF; DNA: TGCGCCAGCAGCTTGCCACTAGTCGGGAGGCTCGAGCAGTACTTC
size: -; J: TRBJ1-1; D: -; V: TRBV13; CDR3: CASSTPPVMNTEAFF; DNA: TGTGCCAGCAGCACTCCCCCTGTTATGAACACTGAAGCTTTCTTT
size: once; J: TRBJ1-2; D: -; V: TRBV6-5; CDR3: CASRRDLSSYGYTF; DNA: TGTGCCAGCAGACGGGACCTCTCGAGCTATGGCTACACCTTC
size: few; J: TRBJ1-6; D: -; V: TRBV6-5; CDR3: CASSYGGTTNGSPLHF; DNA: TGTGCCAGCAGTTACGGCGGGACCACCAACGGCTCACCCCTCCACTTT
size: -; J: TRBJ2-7; D: TRBD2; V: TRBV18; CDR3: CASSPLRGGPYEQYF; DNA: TGTGCCAGCTCACCGCTGCGGGGGGGCCCCTACGAGCAGTACTTC
size: -; J: TRBJ2-5; D: TRBD2; V: TRBV5-1; CDR3: CASRSGGAIDYETQYF; DNA: TGCGCCAGCAGGAGCGGGGGGGCGATTGACTACGAGACCCAGTACTTC
size: -; J: TRBJ2-2; D: -; V: TRBV27; CDR3: CASSLSRRVNGELFF; DNA: TGTGCCAGCAGTTTATCACGCAGGGTCAACGGGGAGCTGTTTTTT
size: once; J: TRBJ1-1; D: TRBD1; V: TRBV7-2; CDR3: CASSLDAGTGEAFF; DNA: TGTGCCAGCAGCTTAGATGCCGGGACAGGGGAAGCTTTCTTT
size: -; J: TRBJ2-3; D: -; V: TRBV4-3; CDR3: CASSQRGDTQYF; DNA: TGCGCCAGCAGTCAAAGGGGAGATACGCAGTATTTT
size: -; J: TRBJ2-2; D: TRBD1; V: TRBV2; CDR3: CASSERGPGELFF; DNA: TGTGCCAGCAGTGAAAGGGGGCCCGGGGAGCTGTTTTTT
size: -; J: TRBJ2-5; D: -; V: TRBV19; CDR3: CASSKGEQETQYF; DNA: TGTGCCAGTAGTAAGGGTGAACAAGAGACCCAGTACTTC
size: -; J: TRBJ1-1; D: TRBD1; V: TRBV6-6; CDR3: CASTPGDRVLTEAFF; DNA: TGTGCCAGCACTCCTGGGGACAGGGTCCTCACTGAAGCTTTCTTT
size: -; J: TRBJ1-2; D: TRBD1; V: TRBV13; CDR3: CASSEGTGGEGAGYTF; DNA: TGTGCCAGCAGCGAAGGGACAGGGGGCGAAGGGGCTGGCTACACCTTC
size: -; J: TRBJ1-5; D: -; V: TRBV19; CDR3: CASSARSGVRQPQHF; DNA: TGTGCCAGTAGTGCCAGATCAGGGGTGAGGCAGCCCCAGCATTTT
size: -; J: TRBJ1-2; D: -; V: TRBV5-1; CDR3: CASSLEEGQGYTF; DNA: TGCGCCAGCAGCTTGGAAGAGGGTCAGGGGTACACCTTC
size: -; J: TRBJ1-2; D: -; V: TRBV5-3; CDR3: CARSSRQPPMGYTF; DNA: TGTGCCAGAAGTTCGAGACAGCCCCCAATGGGCTACACCTTC
size: once; J: TRBJ1-5; D: -; V: TRBV30; CDR3: CAWTQGGGMRQPQHF; DNA: TGTGCCTGGACCCAGGGAGGGGGGATGAGGCAGCCCCAGCATTTT
size: -; J: TRBJ1-1; D: -; V: TRBV5-1; CDR3: CASSLSPGRGATEAFF; DNA: TGCGCCAGCAGCTTATCCCCCGGCCGAGGGGCAACTGAAGCTTTCTTT
size: -; J: TRBJ1-1; D: -; V: TRBV9; CDR3: CASSPGDSPAFF; DNA: TGTGCCAGCAGCCCCGGGGACTCGCCAGCTTTCTTT
size: -; J: TRBJ2-2; D: -; V: TRBV30; CDR3: CAWSRLANTGELFF; DNA: TGTGCCTGGAGTAGACTAGCGAACACCGGGGAGCTGTTTTTT
size: few; J: TRBJ1-2; D: -; V: TRBV6-5; CDR3: CASSPATWGIDGYTF; DNA: TGTGCCAGCAGTCCTGCTACCTGGGGGATTGATGGCTACACCTTC
size: -; J: TRBJ1-6; D: TRBD1; V: TRBV2; CDR3: CASGTGFSPLHF; DNA: TGTGCCTCCGGGACAGGGTTCTCACCCCTCCACTTT
size: -; J: TRBJ2-7; D: TRBD2; V: TRBV5-4; CDR3: CASSLGSGGTYEQYF; DNA: TGTGCCAGCAGCTTGGGTAGCGGGGGAACCTACGAGCAGTACTTC
size: -; J: TRBJ2-2; D: -; V: TRBV5-1; CDR3: CASSPAGPNTGELFF; DNA: TGCGCCAGCAGCCCGGCGGGTCCGAACACCGGGGAGCTGTTTTTT
size: -; J: TRBJ2-7; D: TRBD2; V: TRBV14; CDR3: CASSHLGGVYEQYF; DNA: TGTGCCAGCAGCCATCTTGGGGGGGTGTACGAGCAGTACTTC
size: -; J: TRBJ1-1; D: -; V: TRBV5-6; CDR3: CASRPQVQNTEAFF; DNA: TGTGCTAGCAGACCACAGGTTCAGAACACTGAAGCTTTCTTT
size: -; J: TRBJ2-7; D: -; V: TRBV5-4; CDR3: CASSLGQENSYEQYF; DNA: TGTGCCAGCAGCTTGGGGCAGGAAAACTCCTACGAGCAGTACTTC
size: -; J: TRBJ1-1; D: -; V: TRBV4-2; CDR3: CASSQDRRGGTTEAFF; DNA: TGTGCCAGCAGCCAAGACCGGAGGGGGGGTACTACTGAAGCTTTCTTT
size: -; J: TRBJ2-1; D: -; V: TRBV28; CDR3: CASSFAGYNEQFF; DNA: TGTGCCAGCAGTTTTGCAGGGTACAATGAGCAGTTCTTC